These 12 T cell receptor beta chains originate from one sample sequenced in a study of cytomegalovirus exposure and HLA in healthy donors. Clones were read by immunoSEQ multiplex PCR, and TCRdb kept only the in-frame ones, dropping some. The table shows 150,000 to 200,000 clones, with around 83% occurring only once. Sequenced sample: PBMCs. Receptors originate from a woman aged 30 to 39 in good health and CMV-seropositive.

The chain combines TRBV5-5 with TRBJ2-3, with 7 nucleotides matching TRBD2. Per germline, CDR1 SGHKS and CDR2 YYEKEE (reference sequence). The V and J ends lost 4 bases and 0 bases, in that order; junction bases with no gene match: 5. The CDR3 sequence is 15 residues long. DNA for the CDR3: TGTGCCAGCAGCGTGACGGGACTAAGCACAGATACGCAGTATTTT. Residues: CASSVTGLSTDTQYF.

The CDR3 coding sequence is TGTGCCAGCAGCTTAGTTCCAGGCGATCAGCCCCAGCATTTT. Residues: CASSLVPGDQPQHF. This chain uses TRBV7-2 with TRBJ1-5, with no clear D. Trimming removed 1 base from V and 5 bases from J, with 9 bases in between. There are 14 residues in the CDR3. Germline loops: CDR1 SGHTA, CDR2 FQGNSA.

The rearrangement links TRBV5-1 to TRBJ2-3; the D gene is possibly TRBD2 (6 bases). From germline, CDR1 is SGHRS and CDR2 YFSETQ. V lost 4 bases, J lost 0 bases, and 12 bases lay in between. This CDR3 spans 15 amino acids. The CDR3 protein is CASSLPRESTDTQYF. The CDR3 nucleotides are TGCGCCAGCAGCCTCCCTCGGGAGAGCACAGATACGCAGTATTTT.

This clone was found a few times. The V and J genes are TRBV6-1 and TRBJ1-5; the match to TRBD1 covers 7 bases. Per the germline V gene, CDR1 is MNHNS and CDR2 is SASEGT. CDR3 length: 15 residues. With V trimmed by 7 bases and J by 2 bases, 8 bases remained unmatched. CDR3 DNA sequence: TGTGCCAGCACTACTGACAGGGAGGGCAATCAGCCCCAGCATTTT. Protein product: CASTTDREGNQPQHF.

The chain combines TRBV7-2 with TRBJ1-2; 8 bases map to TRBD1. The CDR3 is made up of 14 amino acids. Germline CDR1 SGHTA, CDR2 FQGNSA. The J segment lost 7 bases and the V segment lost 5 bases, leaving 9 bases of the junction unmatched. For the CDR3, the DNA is TGTGCCAGCAGCCATGCCGCGGACAGGGTTGGCTACACCTTC. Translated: CASSHAADRVGYTF.

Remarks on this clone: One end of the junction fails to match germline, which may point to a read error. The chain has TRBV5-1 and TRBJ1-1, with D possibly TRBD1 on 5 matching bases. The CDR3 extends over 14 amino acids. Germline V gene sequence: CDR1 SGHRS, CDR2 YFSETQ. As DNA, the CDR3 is TGCGCCACCAGCGGTGGGGGGATGAACACTGAAGCTTTCTTT. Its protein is CATSGGGMNTEAFF.

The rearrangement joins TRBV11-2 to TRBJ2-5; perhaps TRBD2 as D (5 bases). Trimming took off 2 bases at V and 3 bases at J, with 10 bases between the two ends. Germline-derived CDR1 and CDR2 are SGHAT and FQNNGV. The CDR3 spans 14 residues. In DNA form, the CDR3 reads TGTGCCAGCAGCTTACACCTAGCAGAAGAGACCCAGTACTTC. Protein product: CASSLHLAEETQYF.

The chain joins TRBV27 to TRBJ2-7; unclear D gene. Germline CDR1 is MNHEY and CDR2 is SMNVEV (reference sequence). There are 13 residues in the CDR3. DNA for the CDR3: TGTGCTTCCCGGGTCGCCAGCTCCTACGAGCAGTACTTC. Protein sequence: CASRVASSYEQYF.

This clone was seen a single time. This CDR3 reads CASSGGTYYEQYF. CDR3 coding DNA: TGTGCCAGCAGCGGCGGGACCTACTACGAGCAGTACTTC. The genes are TRBV9 and TRBJ2-7; TRBD2 might be the D (6 bases). There are 13 residues in the CDR3. V lost 3 bases and J lost 3, with 10 bases in between. Germline lookup yields CDR1 SGDLS and CDR2 YYNGEE.

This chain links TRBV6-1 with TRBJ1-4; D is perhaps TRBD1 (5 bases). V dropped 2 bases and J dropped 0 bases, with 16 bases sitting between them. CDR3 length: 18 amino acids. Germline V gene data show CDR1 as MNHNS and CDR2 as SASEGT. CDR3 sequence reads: CASSEHLRGSATNEKLFF. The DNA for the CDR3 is TGTGCCAGCAGTGAACATCTAAGGGGTTCTGCAACTAATGAAAAACTGTTTTTT.

CDR3 bases: TGTGCCAGCAGCTTAGGGTGGGGGACAGGGGATACTACTGAAGCTTTCTTT. This encodes CASSLGWGTGDTTEAFF. The V call is TRBV7-6, the J call TRBJ1-1, with TRBD1 matching 10 bases. The junction had 10 bases not matched to a gene; V was cut back by 1 base and J by 5 bases. The CDR3 covers 17 residues. Germline values: CDR1 SGHVS, CDR2 FNYEAQ.

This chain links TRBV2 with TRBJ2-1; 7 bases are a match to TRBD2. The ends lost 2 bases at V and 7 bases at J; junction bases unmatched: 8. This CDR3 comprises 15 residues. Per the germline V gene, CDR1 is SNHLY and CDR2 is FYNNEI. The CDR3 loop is CASSEHGGSLNEQFF. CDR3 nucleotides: TGTGCCAGCAGTGAACATGGCGGGAGCTTGAATGAGCAGTTCTTC.